These 2 T cell receptor beta chains were sequenced from one sample in a study of CD4 and CD8 cells across lung adenocarcinoma regions. TCRdb redid the calling of the PCR reads with MiXCR, one entry per CDR3 protein. This table has around 18,000 distinct CDR3 sequences, around 50% appearing once. Sequenced: CD8+ T cells from the margin of a lung tumor. Receptor source: a male donor with lung adenocarcinoma. The CD4 and CD8 labels of this study may be unreliable.

Ten or more counts support this clonotype. The chain uses TRBV11-2 and TRBJ2-1; 7 nucleotides match TRBD2. Trimming removed 5 bases from V and 4 bases from J; junction bases left unmatched: 11. Germline V CDR1 and CDR2: SGHAT, FQNNGV. There are 16 residues in the CDR3. The CDR3 protein is CASSASPGLNYNEQFF. The CDR3 DNA sequence: TGTGCCAGCAGCGCCTCTCCGGGACTAAATTACAATGAGCAGTTCTTC.

The chain uses TRBV6-5 and TRBJ2-5; D remains ambiguous. Deletions cut 2 bases from V and 3 bases from J, with 28 bases between. CDR3 size: 20 residues. The V gene's germline CDR1 is MNHEY and CDR2 SVGAGI. CDR3 residues: CASSYHWVFPSVSFEETQYF. DNA for the CDR3: TGTGCCAGCAGTTACCATTGGGTTTTCCCGAGTGTCTCCTTTGAAGAGACCCAGTACTTC.